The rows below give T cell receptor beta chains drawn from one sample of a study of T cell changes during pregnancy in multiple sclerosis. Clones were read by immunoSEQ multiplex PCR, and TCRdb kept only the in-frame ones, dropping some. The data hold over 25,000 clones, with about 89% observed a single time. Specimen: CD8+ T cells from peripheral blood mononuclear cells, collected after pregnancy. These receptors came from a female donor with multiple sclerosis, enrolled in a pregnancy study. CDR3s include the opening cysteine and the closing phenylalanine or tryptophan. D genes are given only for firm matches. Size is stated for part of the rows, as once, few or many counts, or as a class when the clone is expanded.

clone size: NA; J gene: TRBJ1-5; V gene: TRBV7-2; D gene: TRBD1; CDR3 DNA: TGTGCCAGCAGCTCTCAGGGGGCAGGACAGCCCCAGCATTTT; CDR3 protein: CASSSQGAGQPQHF
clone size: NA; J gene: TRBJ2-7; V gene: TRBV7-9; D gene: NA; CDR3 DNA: TGTGCCAGCAGCTCACAGGGATTCTACGAGCAGTACTTC; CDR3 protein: CASSSQGFYEQYF
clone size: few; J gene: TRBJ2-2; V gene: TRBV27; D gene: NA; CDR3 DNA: TGTGCCAGCAGTTTATCCCCATTCGGGGAGCTGTTTTTT; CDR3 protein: CASSLSPFGELFF
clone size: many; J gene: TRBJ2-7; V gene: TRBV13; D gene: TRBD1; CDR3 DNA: TGTGCCAGCAGCCCAGGGACAGGGAATGGAATACCGTACTTC; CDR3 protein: CASSPGTGNGIPYF
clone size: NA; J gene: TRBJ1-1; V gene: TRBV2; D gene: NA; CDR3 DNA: TGTGCCAGCAGTTCCGGGTCGAACACTGAAGCTTTCTTT; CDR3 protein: CASSSGSNTEAFF
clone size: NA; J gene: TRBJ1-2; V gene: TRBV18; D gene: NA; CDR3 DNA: TGTGCCAGCTCACCACCGGGGGGGGAGAACGGCTACACCTTC; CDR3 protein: CASSPPGGENGYTF
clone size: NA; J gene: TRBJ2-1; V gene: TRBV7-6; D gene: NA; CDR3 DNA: TGTGCCAGCAGCTTAGGGGCCTCCCAAAGAAACAATGAGCAGTTCTTC; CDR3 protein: CASSLGASQRNNEQFF
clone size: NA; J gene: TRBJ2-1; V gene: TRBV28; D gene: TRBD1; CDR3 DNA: TGTGCCAGCAGGAGGGGACAGTCTTACAATGAGCAGTTCTTC; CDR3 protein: CASRRGQSYNEQFF
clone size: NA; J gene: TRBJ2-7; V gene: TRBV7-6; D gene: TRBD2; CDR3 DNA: TGTGCCAGCAGCACGGGACTAGCGGGAGAGAACGAGCAGTACTTC; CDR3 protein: CASSTGLAGENEQYF
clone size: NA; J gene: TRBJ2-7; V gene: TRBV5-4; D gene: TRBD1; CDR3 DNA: TGTGCCAGCAGCTCCGGGACAGGGGACTCCGAGCAGTACTTC; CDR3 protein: CASSSGTGDSEQYF
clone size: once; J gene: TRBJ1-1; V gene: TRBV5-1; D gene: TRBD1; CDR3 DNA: TGCGCCAGCAGCCTAGGACAGGGGCGGCCAGCTTTCTTT; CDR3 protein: CASSLGQGRPAFF
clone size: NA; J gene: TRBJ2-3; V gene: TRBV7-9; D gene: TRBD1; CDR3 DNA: TGTGCCAGCAGCCCCGTACAGGGGAGAGATACGCAGTATTTT; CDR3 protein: CASSPVQGRDTQYF
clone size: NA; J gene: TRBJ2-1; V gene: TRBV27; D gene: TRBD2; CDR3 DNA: TGTGCCAGCACTAGCGGGAGCTACAATGAGCAGTTCTTC; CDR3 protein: CASTSGSYNEQFF
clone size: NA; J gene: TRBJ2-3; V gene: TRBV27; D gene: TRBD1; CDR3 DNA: TGTGCCAGCAGCGGGACAGGGTGGGTAAAAGATACGCAGTATTTT; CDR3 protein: CASSGTGWVKDTQYF
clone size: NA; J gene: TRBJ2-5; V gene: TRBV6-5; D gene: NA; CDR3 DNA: TGTGCCAGCAGTGGGCGACAGGCGGCAGAGACCCAGTACTTC; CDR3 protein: CASSGRQAAETQYF
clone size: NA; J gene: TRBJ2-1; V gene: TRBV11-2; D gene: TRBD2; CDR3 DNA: TGTGCCAGCAGCCCAAGACCAAGCGGACTAGCGGCCTTCAATGAGCAGTTCTTC; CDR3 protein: CASSPRPSGLAAFNEQFF
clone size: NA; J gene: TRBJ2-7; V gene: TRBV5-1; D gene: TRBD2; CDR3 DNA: TGCGCCAGCAGCTGGTCAGCGGGACCATCCTACGAGCAGTACTTC; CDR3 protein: CASSWSAGPSYEQYF
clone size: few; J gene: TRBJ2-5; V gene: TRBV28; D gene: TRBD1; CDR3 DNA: TGTGCCAGCAGTTTAGGGACAGGGTCAACGGAGACCCAGTACTTC; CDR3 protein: CASSLGTGSTETQYF
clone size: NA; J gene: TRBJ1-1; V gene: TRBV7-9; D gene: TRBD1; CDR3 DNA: TGTGCCAGCAGCTCCGCGCGGGACAGGGGGAATAAAGCTTTCTTT; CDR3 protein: CASSSARDRGNKAFF
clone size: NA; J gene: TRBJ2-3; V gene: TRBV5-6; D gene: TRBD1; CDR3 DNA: TGTGCCAGCAGCCTCACCGAACCGGGACAGGGGCGGGATACGCAGTATTTT; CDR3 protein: CASSLTEPGQGRDTQYF
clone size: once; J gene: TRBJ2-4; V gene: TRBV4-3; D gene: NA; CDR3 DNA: TGCGCCAGCAGCCAAGACGGAGGGACAGAGGACATTCAGTACTTC; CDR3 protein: CASSQDGGTEDIQYF
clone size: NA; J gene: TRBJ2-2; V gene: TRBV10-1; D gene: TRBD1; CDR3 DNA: TGCGCCACCTTTACCAGGGACAGGGGCACCGGGGAGCTGTTTTTT; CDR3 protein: CATFTRDRGTGELFF
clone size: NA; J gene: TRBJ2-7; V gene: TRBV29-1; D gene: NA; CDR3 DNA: TGCAGCGTGGTGGACAGATCCTACGAGCAGTACTTC; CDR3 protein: CSVVDRSYEQYF
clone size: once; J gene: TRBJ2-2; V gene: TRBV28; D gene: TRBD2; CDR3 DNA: TGTGCCAGCAATATCGCTCTAGCGGGAGCGCACACCGGGGAGCTGTTTTTT; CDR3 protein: CASNIALAGAHTGELFF
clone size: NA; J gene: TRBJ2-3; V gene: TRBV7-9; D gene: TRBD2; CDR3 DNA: TGTGCCAGCAGCACACTAGCGGGCACAGATACGCAGTATTTT; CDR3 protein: CASSTLAGTDTQYF
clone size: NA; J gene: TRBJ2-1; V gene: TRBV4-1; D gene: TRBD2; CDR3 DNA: TGCGCCAGCAGCCAAGATGGCGCGGGAGGCGACAATGAGCAGTTCTTC; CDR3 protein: CASSQDGAGGDNEQFF
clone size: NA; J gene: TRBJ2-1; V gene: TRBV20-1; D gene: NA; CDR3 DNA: TGCAGTGCCCCCCTCAATGAGCAGTTCTTC; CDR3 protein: CSAPLNEQFF
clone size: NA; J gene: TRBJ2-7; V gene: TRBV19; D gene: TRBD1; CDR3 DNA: TGTGCCAGTAGCCCACAGGGGTCCGCGTACGAGCAGTACTTC; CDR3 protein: CASSPQGSAYEQYF
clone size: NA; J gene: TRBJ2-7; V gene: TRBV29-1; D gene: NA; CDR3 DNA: TGCAGCGTTCGTGCCGGGGAGTCCTACGAGCAGTACTTC; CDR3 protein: CSVRAGESYEQYF
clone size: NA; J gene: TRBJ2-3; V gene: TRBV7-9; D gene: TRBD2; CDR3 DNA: TGTGCCAGCAGCTTGAAACCGGGACTAGCGTTT; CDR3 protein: CASSLKPGLAF
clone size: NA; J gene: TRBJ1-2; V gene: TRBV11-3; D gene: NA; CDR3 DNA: TGTGCCAGCAGCTCCCACACAAGGGGAAATAGTAGCTATGGCTACACCTTC; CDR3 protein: CASSSHTRGNSSYGYTF
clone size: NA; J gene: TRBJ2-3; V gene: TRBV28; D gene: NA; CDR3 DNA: TGTGCCAGCAGCCCCAGGACAGATCTCACAGATACGCAGTATTTT; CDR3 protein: CASSPRTDLTDTQYF
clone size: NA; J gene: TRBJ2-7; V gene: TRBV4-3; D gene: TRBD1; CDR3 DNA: TGCGCCAGCAGCCCCCGGGACAGGGGAGCGTACGAGCAGTACTTC; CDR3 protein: CASSPRDRGAYEQYF
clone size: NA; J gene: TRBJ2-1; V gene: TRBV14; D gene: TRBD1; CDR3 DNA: TGTGCCAGCAGCCAGTCCGGGACAGGGGCTTGGGGTGAGCAGTTCTTC; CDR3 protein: CASSQSGTGAWGEQFF
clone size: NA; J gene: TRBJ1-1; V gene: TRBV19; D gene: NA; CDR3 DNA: TGTGCCAGTAGTATAACTATGAACACTGAAGCTTTCTTT; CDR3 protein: CASSITMNTEAFF
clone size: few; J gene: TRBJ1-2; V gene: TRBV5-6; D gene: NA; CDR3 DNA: TGTGCCAGCAGCTCGGGTGTTGGTGGCAGAGTGGTAGGTGGCTACACCTTC; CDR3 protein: CASSSGVGGRVVGGYTF
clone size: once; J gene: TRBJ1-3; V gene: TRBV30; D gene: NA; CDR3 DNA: TGTGCCTGGATGGGACACCTCTCTGGAAACACCATATATTTT; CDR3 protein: CAWMGHLSGNTIYF
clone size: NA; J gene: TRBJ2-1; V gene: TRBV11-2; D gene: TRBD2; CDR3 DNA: TGTGCCAGCAGCTTCCTACTAGCGGGAGGGCCTGATGAGCAGTTCTTC; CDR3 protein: CASSFLLAGGPDEQFF
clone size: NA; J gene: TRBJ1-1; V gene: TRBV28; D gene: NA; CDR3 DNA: TGTGCCAGCAGTTTGGGCAGGGTTTTCCAAGAAGCTTTCTTT; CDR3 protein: CASSLGRVFQEAFF
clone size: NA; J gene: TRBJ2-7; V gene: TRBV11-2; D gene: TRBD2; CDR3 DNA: TGTGCCAGCAGCTTAGAAGCGGGAGAGTACTACGAGCAGTACTTC; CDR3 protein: CASSLEAGEYYEQYF
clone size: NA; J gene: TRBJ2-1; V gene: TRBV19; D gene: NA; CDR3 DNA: TGTGCCAGCGGGGGACTGTCAAATGAGCAGTTCTTC; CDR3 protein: CASGGLSNEQFF
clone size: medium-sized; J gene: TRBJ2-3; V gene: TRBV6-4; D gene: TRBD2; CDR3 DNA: TGTGCCAGCAGTGACTCAACCCTAGCGGGAGGCACAGATACGCAGTATTTT; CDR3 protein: CASSDSTLAGGTDTQYF
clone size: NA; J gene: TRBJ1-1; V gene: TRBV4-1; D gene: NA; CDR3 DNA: TGCGCCAGCAGCCAAGTCGGAGGCACTGAAGCTTTCTTT; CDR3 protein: CASSQVGGTEAFF
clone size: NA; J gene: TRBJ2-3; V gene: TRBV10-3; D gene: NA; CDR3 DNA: TGTGCCATCAGGCAGGGAATGGATACGCAGTATTTT; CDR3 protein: CAIRQGMDTQYF
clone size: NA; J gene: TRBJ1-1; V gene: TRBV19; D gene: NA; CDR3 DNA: TGTGCCAGTATCGGGGGGATAGCTGAAGCTTTCTTT; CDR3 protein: CASIGGIAEAFF
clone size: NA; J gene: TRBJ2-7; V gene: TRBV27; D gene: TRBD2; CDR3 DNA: TGTGCCAGCAGGGGACTAGCGGAAAGCTCCTACGAGCAGTACTTC; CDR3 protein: CASRGLAESSYEQYF
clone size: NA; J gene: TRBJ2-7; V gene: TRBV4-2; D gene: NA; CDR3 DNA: TGTGCCAGCAGCCAAGTCATCGGTGCAACCTACGAGCAGTACTTC; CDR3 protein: CASSQVIGATYEQYF
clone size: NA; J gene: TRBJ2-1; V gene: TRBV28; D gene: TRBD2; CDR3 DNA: TGTGCCAGCACCTCGGCGGGGGAGGTCTACAATGAGCAGTTCTTC; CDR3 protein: CASTSAGEVYNEQFF
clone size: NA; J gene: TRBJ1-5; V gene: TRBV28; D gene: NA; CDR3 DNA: TGTGCCAGCAGTTCGCCGGACAGTAATCAGCCCCAGCATTTT; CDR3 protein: CASSSPDSNQPQHF
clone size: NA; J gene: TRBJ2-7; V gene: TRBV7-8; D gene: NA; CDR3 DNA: TGTGCCAGCAGCTCGGAGACAGGTACCTACGAGCAGTACTTC; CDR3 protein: CASSSETGTYEQYF
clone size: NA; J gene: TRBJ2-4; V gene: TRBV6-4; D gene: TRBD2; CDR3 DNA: TGTGCCAGCAGTGACTCCCACGCCGGCCATGGAGCGCCGACTAGCGGGAGGAACATTCAGTACTTC; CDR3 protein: CASSDSHAGHGAPTSGRNIQYF
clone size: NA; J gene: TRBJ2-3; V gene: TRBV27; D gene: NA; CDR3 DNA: TGTGCCAGCAGTTCCCAGGACTATTACACAGATACGCAGTATTTT; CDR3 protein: CASSSQDYYTDTQYF
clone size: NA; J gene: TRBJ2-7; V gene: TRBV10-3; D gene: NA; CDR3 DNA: TGTGCCATCAGTGCTGGGGGCGAGCCGACCTACGAGCAGTACTTC; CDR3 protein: CAISAGGEPTYEQYF
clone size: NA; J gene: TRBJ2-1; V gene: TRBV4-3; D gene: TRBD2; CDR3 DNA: TGCGCCAGCAGCCACCAGACTAGCGGGGAGCAGTTCTTC; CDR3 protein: CASSHQTSGEQFF
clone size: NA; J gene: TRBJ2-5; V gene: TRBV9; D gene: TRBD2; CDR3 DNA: TGTGCCAGCAGCGTCGTGGGTCTAGCGGGCCAAGAGACCCAGTACTTC; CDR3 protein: CASSVVGLAGQETQYF
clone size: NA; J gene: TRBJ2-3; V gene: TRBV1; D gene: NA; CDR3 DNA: TGCACCAGCAGCCCCGACGAGAGCGGGAGACCCACAGATACGCAGTATTTT; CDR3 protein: CTSSPDESGRPTDTQYF
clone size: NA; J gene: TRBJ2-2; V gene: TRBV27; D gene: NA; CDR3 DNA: TGTGCCAGCAGTTTATACAGGGAGAACACCGGGGAGCTGTTTTTT; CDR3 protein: CASSLYRENTGELFF
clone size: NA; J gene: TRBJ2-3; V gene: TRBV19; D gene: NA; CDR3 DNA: TGTGCCAGTAGTACCAGAGGAGATACGCAGTATTTT; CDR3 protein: CASSTRGDTQYF
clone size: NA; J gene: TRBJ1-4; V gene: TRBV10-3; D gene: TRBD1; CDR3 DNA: TGTGCCACCGCCGACAGGGGACCAACTAATGAAAAACTGTTTTTT; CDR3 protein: CATADRGPTNEKLFF
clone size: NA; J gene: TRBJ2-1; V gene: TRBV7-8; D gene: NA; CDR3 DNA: TGTGCCAGCAGCTTAAGGGCCTATGGGCGGGCCAAAGGTGAGCAGTTCTTC; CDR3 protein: CASSLRAYGRAKGEQFF